The 26 T cell receptor beta chains listed next were all sequenced from one sample in a study of breast tumors, draining lymph nodes, adjacent tissues. The lymph nodes were axillary draining lymph nodes from breast cancer patients. TCRdb re-called the multiplex PCR reads with MiXCR, one entry per CDR3 protein. This sample has fewer than 250,000 distinct CDR3 sequences; approximately 31% occur once, and the top ten carry just over 1.4%. What was sequenced was axillary lymph node tissue. These receptors all stem from a female donor with breast cancer. Some clones in this sample may be carry-over from other donors' samples.

This clonotype was observed at least ten times. The rearrangement joins TRBV30 to TRBJ2-1; 8 bases line up with TRBD1. Germline CDR1 is GTSNPN and CDR2 is SVGIG (reference sequence). CDR3 length: 15 amino acids. V was pared by 0 bases and J by 6 bases, with 7 bases of the junction left unmatched. In DNA form, the CDR3 reads TGTGCCTGGAGTGTGGAGACAGGGGCCCCCAATGAGCAGTTCTTC. Amino acid sequence: CAWSVETGAPNEQFF.

This clonotype was seen many times. The chain employs TRBV14 and TRBJ1-6; TRBD1 might be the D (5 bases). CDR1 is SGHDN, CDR2 FVKESK, per germline. The V end was cut by 1 base, the J end by 6 bases, with 7 bases between. CDR3 size: 14 residues. The CDR3 DNA sequence: TGTGCCAGCAGCCAAGTACAGGCTAATTCACCCCTCCACTTT. The encoded protein is CASSQVQANSPLHF.

The chain employs TRBV18 and TRBJ2-2; D is undetermined. The CDR3 has 15 amino acids. In germline, CDR1 is KGHSH, CDR2 LQKENI. Trimming cost V 2 bases and J 5 bases, with 12 bases left between them. The CDR3 DNA follows: TGTGCCAGCTCACCAGATAAGATCTTTACCGGGGAGCTGTTTTTT. It encodes CASSPDKIFTGELFF. Complete variable domain (other parts from reference TRBV18 and TRBJ2-2): NAGVMQNPRHLVRRRGQEARLRCSPMKGHSHVYWYRQLPEEGLKFMVYLQKENIIDESGMPKERFSAEFPKEGPSILRIQQVVRGDSAAYFCASSPDKIFTGELFFGEGSRLTVL.

The chain carries TRBV18 and TRBJ1-5; D gene unclear. V was pared by 3 bases and J by 4 bases, with 7 bases between. In germline, CDR1 is KGHSH, CDR2 LQKENI. The CDR3 spans 13 residues. The CDR3 nucleotides read TGTGCCAGCTCACCGACACAGAATCAGCCCCAGCATTTT. Translated, it gives CASSPTQNQPQHF.

Details on this clonotype: This could be a read error, since a much larger clone is one nucleotide away. The chain joins TRBV9 to TRBJ2-5, with D perhaps TRBD1 (5 bases). The germline gives CDR1 SGDLS, CDR2 YYNGEE. This CDR3 contains 14 residues. CDR3 nucleotide sequence: TGTGCCTGCAGCGTAGCAGGGTCCCTGGAGACCCAGTCCTTC. Translating gives CACSVAGSLETQSF.

This clonotype was seen ten or more times. The chain links TRBV12-3 or TRBV12-4 to TRBJ1-2; 7 positions agree with TRBD1. The CDR3 is made up of 17 amino acids. Germline trimming cut 3 bases from V and 2 bases from J; bases unmatched to any gene: 12. The CDR3 reads CASSLIFGQATNYGYTF. CDR3 DNA sequence: TGTGCCAGCAGTTTGATTTTCGGACAGGCGACAAACTATGGCTACACCTTC.

This clonotype was recorded at least ten times. The J gene is TRBJ2-4, the V gene TRBV20-1, with D uncertain. The CDR3 covers 13 residues. V was shortened by 6 bases and J by 1 base, with 10 bases between the two germline ends. Germline lookup yields CDR1 DFQATT and CDR2 SNEGSKA (reference sequence). The CDR3 DNA reads as TGCAGTGCCTACCCTGGGGCCAAAAACATTCAGTACTTC. Protein sequence: CSAYPGAKNIQYF.

This clonotype was counted ten times or more. CDR3 bases: TGCGCCAGCAGGCGGGAGGGCCCAGATACGCAGTATTTT. It codes for CASRREGPDTQYF. J is TRBJ2-3 and V is TRBV5-1; the match to TRBD2 covers 9 bases. V lost 5 bases and J lost 4; bases outside the gene matches: 2. This CDR3 is 13 amino acids long. Germline-derived CDR1 and CDR2 are SGHRS and YFSETQ.

This clonotype was picked up many times. The rearrangement uses TRBV28 and TRBJ1-4; D might be TRBD1 (6 bases). Trimming stripped 10 bases from V and 8 bases from J, with 17 bases between. Germline V lookup: CDR1 MDHEN, CDR2 SYDVKM. This CDR3 region has 13 residues. The CDR3 nucleotides read TGTGCCACTCGAAGGGCAGGGGACGAAAAACTGTTTTTT. It translates to CATRRAGDEKLFF.

In this sample, this clonotype turned up many times. J is TRBJ1-2 and V is TRBV18; possibly TRBD1 for D (5 bases). The CDR3 is made up of 14 amino acids. The germline V gene encodes CDR1 KGHSH and CDR2 LQKENI. V lost 0 bases and J lost 7, with 12 bases in between. CDR3 sequence: CASSPPGGSGGYTF. CDR3 sequence (DNA): TGTGCCAGCTCACCACCCGGGGGGTCGGGTGGCTACACCTTC.

This clonotype was counted many times. The rearrangement links TRBV4-2 to TRBJ2-1, with a tentative D call TRBD1 (6 bases). Germline V gives CDR1 LGHNA, CDR2 YNFKEQ. Trimming stripped 4 bases from V and 6 bases from J, with 10 bases between. The CDR3 sequence is 13 residues long. CDR3 coding DNA: TGTGCCAGCAGCCGTATACAGGGCAATGAGCAGTTCTTC. Amino acid sequence: CASSRIQGNEQFF.

The chain joins TRBV5-5 to TRBJ2-6; 8 positions agree with TRBD2. This CDR3 contains 15 residues. The V gene end was trimmed by 4 bases and the J gene end by 11 bases; junction bases not matched to a gene: 11. Germline V CDR1 and CDR2: SGHKS, YYEKEE (reference sequence). Here the CDR3 DNA reads TGTGCCAGCAGCCTGGAGGGGACTAGAGCCTACGTCCTGACTTTC. Translation gives CASSLEGTRAYVLTF. Full variable domain (rest looked up from reference TRBV5-5 and TRBJ2-6): DAGVTQSPTHLIKTRGQQVTLRCSPISGHKSVSWYQQVLGQGPQFIFQYYEKEERGRGNFPDRFSARQFPNYSSELNVNALLLGDSALYLCASSLEGTRAYVLTFGAGSRLTVL.

In this sample, this clonotype turned up many times. This chain joins TRBV7-8 and TRBJ2-5, with 9 nucleotides matching TRBD2. The length of the CDR3 is 16 residues. V was clipped by 4 bases and J by 1 base; unmatched bases: 7. Germline V CDR1 and CDR2: SGHVS, FQNEAQ. The CDR3 region is CASSSGLAVTQETQYF. The DNA for the CDR3 is TGTGCCAGCAGCTCGGGACTAGCCGTTACCCAAGAGACCCAGTACTTC.

This chain uses TRBV6-1 with TRBJ2-5; 8 nucleotides align to TRBD1. Looked up from germline, CDR1 is MNHNS and CDR2 is SASEGT. Trimming cost V 5 bases and J 2 bases; bases outside gene matches: 4. The CDR3 contains 14 residues. In DNA, the CDR3 is TGTGCCAGCAGTCAATGGGACAGGCAAGAGACCCAGTACTTC. Translation gives CASSQWDRQETQYF.

This clonotype was detected ten times or more. The chain recombines TRBV5-6 with TRBJ1-2, with D possibly TRBD1 on 5 matching bases. The length of the CDR3 is 14 residues. Germline lookup yields CDR1 SGHDT and CDR2 YYEEEE. Trimming cost V 1 base and J 3 bases, with 10 bases left between them. CDR3 sequence (DNA): TGTGCCAGCAGCTTGTTAGGGGCAGACTATGGCTACACCTTC. Amino acids: CASSLLGADYGYTF.

The V call is TRBV20-1, the J call TRBJ1-4, with no clear D. The CDR3 is 8 amino acids. The V gene's germline CDR1 is DFQATT and CDR2 SNEGSKA (reference sequence). Trimming took off 6 bases at V and 9 bases at J, with 2 bases between the two ends. The CDR3 DNA is TGCAGTGCAAAAAAACTGTTTTTT. This translates into CSAKKLFF.

In this sample, this clonotype turned up many times. This chain links TRBV20-1 with TRBJ2-5; TRBD2 aligns across 14 bases. The germline V gene encodes CDR1 DFQATT and CDR2 SNEGSKA (reference sequence). The CDR3 contains 14 residues. CDR3 sequence: CSRMGLAGVETQYF. CDR3 bases: TGCAGCCGAATGGGACTAGCGGGAGTAGAGACCCAGTACTTC.

This clonotype showed up many times. The chain combines TRBV4-3 with TRBJ2-1; D ambiguous. The CDR3 covers 14 residues. Trimming stripped 0 bases from V and 10 bases from J, with 13 bases between. Germline loops: CDR1 LGHNA, CDR2 YSLEER. The CDR3 nucleotides read TGCGCCAGCAGCCAAGATCCGGCTAGAAGGGAGCAGTTCTTC. Translated, it gives CASSQDPARREQFF.

This clonotype was picked up a small number of times. A much bigger clone sits one base away, suggesting this may be a read error. Likely a read error: the CDR3 ends without its conserved phenylalanine or tryptophan. The chain has TRBV9 and TRBJ2-7; D uncertain. Per germline, CDR1 SGDLS and CDR2 YYNGEE. The CDR3 extends over 13 amino acids. V lost 2 bases to trimming and J lost 7 bases, with 13 bases between them. The CDR3: CASSVEVVGEQYS. The CDR3 DNA follows: TGTGCCAGCAGCGTCGAGGTTGTGGGTGAGCAGTACTCC.

Regarding this clonotype: A much larger clonotype is one base distant, so this may be a read error. This chain connects TRBV20-1 to TRBJ2-5; D is possibly TRBD2 (6 bases). The CDR3 is 15 residues long. The germline gives CDR1 DFQATT, CDR2 SNEGSKA (reference sequence). V gave up 0 bases and J gave up 4 bases, with 15 bases separating them. The CDR3 sequence is CSARDYVASAETQYF. CDR3 bases: TGCAGTGCTAGAGATTACGTAGCTAGCGCAGAGACCCAGTACTTC.

This clonotype was detected many times. V usage is TRBV12-3 or TRBV12-4 and J usage is TRBJ2-1; 8 bases line up with TRBD2. V was pared by 2 bases and J by 9 bases, with 6 bases of the junction left unmatched. The CDR3 is made up of 14 amino acids. CDR3 region: CASSLNGRAPEQFF. For the CDR3, the DNA is TGTGCCAGCAGTTTAAACGGGAGGGCCCCTGAGCAGTTCTTC.

This clonotype was counted ten times or more. The chain has TRBV20-1 and TRBJ2-1, with 10 bases fitting TRBD2. CDR3 length: 15 residues. The germline CDR1 and CDR2 sequences are DFQATT and SNEGSKA (reference sequence). V was clipped by 5 bases and J by 5 bases; unmatched bases: 9. CDR3 coding DNA: TGCAGTGCTCAAAGGGGGACTAGCGCCAACAATGAGCAGTTCTTC. It specifies CSAQRGTSANNEQFF.

This clonotype was detected many times. V gene TRBV12-3 or TRBV12-4 combines with J gene TRBJ2-3; the D is unclear. This CDR3 comprises 12 residues. Trimming stripped 0 bases from V and 8 bases from J, with 6 bases between. The CDR3 nucleotides read TGTGCCAGCAGTTTAGCTCGGGTTACGCAGTATTTT. Translation gives CASSLARVTQYF.

Note on this clonotype: A much larger clone is a single base away; this may be a read error. The CDR3 is CSARDRKGTSEQYF. In DNA, the CDR3 is TGCAGTGCTAGAGATAGGAAGGGGACCTCCGAGCAGTACTTC. The V and J genes are TRBV20-1 and TRBJ2-7; D could derive from TRBD1 or TRBD2 (5 bases each). The CDR3 is made up of 14 amino acids. Germline loops: CDR1 DFQATT, CDR2 SNEGSKA (reference sequence). The ends were cut back, 0 bases at V and 6 bases at J, with 15 bases in the middle.

V and J are TRBV5-1 and TRBJ1-1; 7 bases are a match to TRBD1. Trimming at V came to 1 base and at J to 7 bases, leaving 4 bases not matched to a gene. This CDR3 spans 13 amino acids. Germline V gene lookup returns CDR1 SGHRS and CDR2 YFSETQ. In nucleotides, the CDR3 is TGCGCCAGCAGCTTGTGGGCAGGGGGTGAAGCTTTCTTT. Encoded protein: CASSLWAGGEAFF. Combining the CDR3 with reference TRBV5-1 and TRBJ1-1 gives the whole variable domain KAGVTQTPRYLIKTRGQQVTLSCSPISGHRSVSWYQQTPGQGLQFLFEYFSETQRNKGNFPGRFSGRQFSNSRSEMNVSTLELGDSALYLCASSLWAGGEAFFGQGTRLTVV.

Many counts were recorded for this clonotype. The chain joins TRBV14 to TRBJ1-4, with a weak D call TRBD1 (5 bases). This CDR3 spans 15 amino acids. The ends were cut back, 0 bases at V and 4 bases at J, with 9 bases in the middle. In germline, CDR1 is SGHDN, CDR2 FVKESK. DNA for the CDR3: TGTGCCAGCAGCCAAGATGTGGGGCATAATGAAAAACTGTTTTTT. Translation gives CASSQDVGHNEKLFF. The full variable domain, in which reference TRBV14 and TRBJ1-4 provide the parts outside the CDR3, is EAGVTQFPSHSVIEKGQTVTLRCDPISGHDNLYWYRRVMGKEIKFLLHFVKESKQDESGMPNNRFLAERTGGTYSTLKVQPAELEDSGVYFCASSQDVGHNEKLFFGSGTQLSVL.